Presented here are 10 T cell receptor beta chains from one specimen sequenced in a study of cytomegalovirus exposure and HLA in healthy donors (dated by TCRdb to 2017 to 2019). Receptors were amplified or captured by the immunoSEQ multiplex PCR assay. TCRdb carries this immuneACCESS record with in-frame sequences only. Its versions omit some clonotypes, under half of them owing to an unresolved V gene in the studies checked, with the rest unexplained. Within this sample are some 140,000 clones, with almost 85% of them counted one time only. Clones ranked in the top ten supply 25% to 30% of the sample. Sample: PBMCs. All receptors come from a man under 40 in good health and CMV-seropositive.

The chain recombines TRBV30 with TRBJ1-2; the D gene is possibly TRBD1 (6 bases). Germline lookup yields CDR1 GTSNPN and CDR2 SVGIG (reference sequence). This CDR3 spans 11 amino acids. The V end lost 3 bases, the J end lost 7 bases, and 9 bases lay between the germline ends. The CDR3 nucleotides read TGTGCCTGGAGACAGACAGGTGGCTACACCTTC. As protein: CAWRQTGGYTF.

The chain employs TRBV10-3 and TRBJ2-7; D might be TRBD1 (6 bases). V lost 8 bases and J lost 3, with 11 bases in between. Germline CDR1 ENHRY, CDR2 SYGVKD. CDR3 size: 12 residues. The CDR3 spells CAISDRLYEQYF. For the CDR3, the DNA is TGTGCCATCTCGGACAGACTCTACGAGCAGTACTTC.

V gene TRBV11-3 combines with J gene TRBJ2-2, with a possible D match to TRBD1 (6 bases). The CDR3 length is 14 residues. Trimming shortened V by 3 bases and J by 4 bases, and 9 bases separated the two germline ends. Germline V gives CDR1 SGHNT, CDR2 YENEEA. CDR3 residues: CASSFGQTTGELFF. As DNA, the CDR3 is TGTGCCAGCAGCTTTGGACAGACCACCGGGGAGCTGTTTTTT.

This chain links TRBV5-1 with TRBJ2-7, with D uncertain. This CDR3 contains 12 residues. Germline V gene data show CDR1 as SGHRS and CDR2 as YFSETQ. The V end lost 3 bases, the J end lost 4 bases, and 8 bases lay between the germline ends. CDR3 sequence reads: CASSSTGYEQYF. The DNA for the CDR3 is TGCGCCAGCAGCTCTACGGGTTACGAGCAGTACTTC. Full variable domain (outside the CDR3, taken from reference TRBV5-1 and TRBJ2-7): KAGVTQTPRYLIKTRGQQVTLSCSPISGHRSVSWYQQTPGQGLQFLFEYFSETQRNKGNFPGRFSGRQFSNSRSEMNVSTLELGDSALYLCASSSTGYEQYFGPGTRLTVT.

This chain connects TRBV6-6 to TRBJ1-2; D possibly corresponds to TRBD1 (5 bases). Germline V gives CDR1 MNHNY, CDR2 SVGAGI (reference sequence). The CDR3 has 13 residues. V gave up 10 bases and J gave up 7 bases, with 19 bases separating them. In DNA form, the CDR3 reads TGTGCCACCAGGGCCATAGCTTCCCGTGGCTACACCTTC. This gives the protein CATRAIASRGYTF.

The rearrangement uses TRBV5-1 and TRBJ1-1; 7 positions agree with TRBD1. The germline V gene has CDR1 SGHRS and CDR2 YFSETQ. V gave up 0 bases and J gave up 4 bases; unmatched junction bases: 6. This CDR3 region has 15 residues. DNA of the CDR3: TGCGCCAGCAGCTTGGTACAGGGGCTCAGCACTGAAGCTTTCTTT. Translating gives CASSLVQGLSTEAFF. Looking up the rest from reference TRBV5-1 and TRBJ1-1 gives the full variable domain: KAGVTQTPRYLIKTRGQQVTLSCSPISGHRSVSWYQQTPGQGLQFLFEYFSETQRNKGNFPGRFSGRQFSNSRSEMNVSTLELGDSALYLCASSLVQGLSTEAFFGQGTRLTVV.

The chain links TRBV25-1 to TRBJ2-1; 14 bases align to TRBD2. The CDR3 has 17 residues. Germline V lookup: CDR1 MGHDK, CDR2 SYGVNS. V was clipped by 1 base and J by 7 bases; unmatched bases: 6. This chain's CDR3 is CASSESRGLAGENEQFF. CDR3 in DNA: TGTGCCAGCAGTGAATCGAGGGGACTAGCGGGGGAGAATGAGCAGTTCTTC. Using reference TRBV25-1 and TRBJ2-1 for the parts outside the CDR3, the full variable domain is EADIYQTPRYLVIGTGKKITLECSQTMGHDKMYWYQQDPGMELHLIHYSYGVNSTEKGDLSSESTVSRIRTEHFPLTLESARPSHTSQYLCASSESRGLAGENEQFFGPGTRLTVL.

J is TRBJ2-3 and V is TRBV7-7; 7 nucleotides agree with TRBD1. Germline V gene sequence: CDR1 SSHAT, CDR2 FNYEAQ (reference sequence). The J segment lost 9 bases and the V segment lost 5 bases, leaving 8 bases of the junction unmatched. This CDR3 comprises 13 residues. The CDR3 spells CASSRGTGVTQYF. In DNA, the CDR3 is TGTGCCAGCAGCCGGGGAACAGGGGTGACGCAGTATTTT.

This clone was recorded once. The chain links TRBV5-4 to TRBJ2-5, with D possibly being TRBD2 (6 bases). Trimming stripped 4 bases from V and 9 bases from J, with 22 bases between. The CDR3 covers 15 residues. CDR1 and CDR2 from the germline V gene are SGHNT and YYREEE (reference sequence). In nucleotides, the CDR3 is TGTGCCAGCAGCATCAACCGGGACTCCCTATGGGCCCAGTACTTC. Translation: CASSINRDSLWAQYF. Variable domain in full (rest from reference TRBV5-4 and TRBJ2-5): ETGVTQSPTHLIKTRGQQVTLRCSSQSGHNTVSWYQQALGQGPQFIFQYYREEENGRGNFPPRFSGLQFPNYSSELNVNALELDDSALYLCASSINRDSLWAQYFGPGTRLLVL.

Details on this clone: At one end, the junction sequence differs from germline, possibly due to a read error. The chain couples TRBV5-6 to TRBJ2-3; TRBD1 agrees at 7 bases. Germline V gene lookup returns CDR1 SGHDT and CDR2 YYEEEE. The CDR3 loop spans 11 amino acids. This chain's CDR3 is CASSLKTGSNF. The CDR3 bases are TGTGCCAGCAGCTTGAAGACAGGGAGTAATTTT.